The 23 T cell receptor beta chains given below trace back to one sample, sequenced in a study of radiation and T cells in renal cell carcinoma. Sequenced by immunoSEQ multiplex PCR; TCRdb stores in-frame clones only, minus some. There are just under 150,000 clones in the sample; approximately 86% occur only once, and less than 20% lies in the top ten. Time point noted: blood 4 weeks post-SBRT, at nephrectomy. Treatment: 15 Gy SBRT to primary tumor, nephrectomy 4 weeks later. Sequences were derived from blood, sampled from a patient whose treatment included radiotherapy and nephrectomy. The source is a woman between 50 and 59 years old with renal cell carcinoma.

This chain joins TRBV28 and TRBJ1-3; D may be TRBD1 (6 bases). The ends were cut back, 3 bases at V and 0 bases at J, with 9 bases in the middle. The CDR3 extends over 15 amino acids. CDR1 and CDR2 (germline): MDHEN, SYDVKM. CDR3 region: CASSLTGHSGNTIYF. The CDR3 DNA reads TGTGCCAGCAGTTTGACAGGTCACTCTGGAAACACCATATATTTT.

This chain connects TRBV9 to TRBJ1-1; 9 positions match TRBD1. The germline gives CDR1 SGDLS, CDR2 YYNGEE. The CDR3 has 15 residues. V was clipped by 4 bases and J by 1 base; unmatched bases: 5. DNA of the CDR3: TGTGCCAGCAGCCCGAGGGACAGGGAGAACACTGAAGCTTTCTTT. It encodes CASSPRDRENTEAFF.

Here the CDR3 DNA reads TGTGCCAGCAGCTTGACAGGGACTGGGGAGCAGTACTTC. The encoded protein is CASSLTGTGEQYF. This chain uses TRBV7-8 with TRBJ2-7; perhaps TRBD1 as D (7 bases). This CDR3 has 13 amino acids. V was shortened by 3 bases and J by 7 bases, with 13 bases between the two germline ends. Germline V CDR1 and CDR2: SGHVS, FQNEAQ.

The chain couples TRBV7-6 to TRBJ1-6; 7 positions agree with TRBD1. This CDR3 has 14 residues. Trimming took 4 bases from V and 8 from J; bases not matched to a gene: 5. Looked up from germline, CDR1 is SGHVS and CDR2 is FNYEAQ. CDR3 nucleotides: TGTGCCAGCAGCTCCAGGGGGTTGGATTCACCCCTCCACTTT. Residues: CASSSRGLDSPLHF.

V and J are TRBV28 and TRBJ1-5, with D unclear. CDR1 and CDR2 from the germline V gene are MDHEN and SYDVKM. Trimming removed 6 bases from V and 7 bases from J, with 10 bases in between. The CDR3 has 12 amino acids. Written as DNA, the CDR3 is TGTGCCAGCAGGTGGTCCAGGCAGCCCCAGCATTTT. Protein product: CASRWSRQPQHF.

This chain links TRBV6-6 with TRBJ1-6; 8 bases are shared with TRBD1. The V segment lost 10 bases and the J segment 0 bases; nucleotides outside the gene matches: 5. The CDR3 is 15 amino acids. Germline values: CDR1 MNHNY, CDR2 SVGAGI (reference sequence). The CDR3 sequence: CATVTGGSYNSPLHF. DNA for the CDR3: TGTGCCACAGTTACAGGGGGCTCCTATAATTCACCCCTCCACTTT.

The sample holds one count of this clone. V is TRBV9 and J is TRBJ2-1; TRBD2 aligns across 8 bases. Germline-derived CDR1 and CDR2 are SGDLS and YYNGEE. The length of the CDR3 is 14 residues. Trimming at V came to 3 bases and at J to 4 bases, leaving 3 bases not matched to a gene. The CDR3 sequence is CASSALADYNEQFF. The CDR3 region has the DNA TGTGCCAGCAGCGCACTAGCGGATTACAATGAGCAGTTCTTC.

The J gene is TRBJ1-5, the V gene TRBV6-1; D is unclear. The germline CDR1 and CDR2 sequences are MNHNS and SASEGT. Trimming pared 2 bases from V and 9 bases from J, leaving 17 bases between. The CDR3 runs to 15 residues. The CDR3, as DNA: TGTGCCAGCAGTGAAAATCGGGTTGGTTCATCGCCCCAGCATTTT. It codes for CASSENRVGSSPQHF.

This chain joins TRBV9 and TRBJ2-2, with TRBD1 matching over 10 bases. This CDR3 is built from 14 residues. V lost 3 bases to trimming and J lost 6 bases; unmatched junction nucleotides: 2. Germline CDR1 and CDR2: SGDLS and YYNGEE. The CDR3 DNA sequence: TGTGCCAGCAGCGGACAGGGGGCGTCCGGGGAGCTGTTTTTT. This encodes CASSGQGASGELFF.

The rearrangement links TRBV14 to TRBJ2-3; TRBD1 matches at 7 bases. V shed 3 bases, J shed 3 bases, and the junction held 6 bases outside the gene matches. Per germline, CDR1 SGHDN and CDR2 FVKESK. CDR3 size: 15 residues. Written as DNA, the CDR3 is TGTGCCAGCAGCCATCCGAGGGGGCAGACAGATACGCAGTATTTT. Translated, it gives CASSHPRGQTDTQYF.

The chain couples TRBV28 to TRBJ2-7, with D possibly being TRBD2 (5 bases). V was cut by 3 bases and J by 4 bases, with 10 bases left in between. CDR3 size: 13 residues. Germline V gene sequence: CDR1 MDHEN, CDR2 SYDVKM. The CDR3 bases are TGTGCCAGCAGTTTTTCTGGCGGGTACGAGCAGTACTTC. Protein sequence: CASSFSGGYEQYF.

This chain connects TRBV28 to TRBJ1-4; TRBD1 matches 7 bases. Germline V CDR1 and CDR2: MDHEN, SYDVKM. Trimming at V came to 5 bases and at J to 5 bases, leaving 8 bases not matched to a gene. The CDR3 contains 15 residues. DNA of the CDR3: TGTGCCAGCAGTCCCCCCGGGACAGCGAATGAAAAACTGTTTTTT. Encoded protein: CASSPPGTANEKLFF.

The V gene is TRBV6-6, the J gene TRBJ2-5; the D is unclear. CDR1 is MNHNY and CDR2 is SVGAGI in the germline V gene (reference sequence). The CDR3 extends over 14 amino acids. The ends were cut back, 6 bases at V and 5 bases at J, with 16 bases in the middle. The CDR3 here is CASSPRIRAETQYF. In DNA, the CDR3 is TGTGCCAGCAGCCCTAGGATTAGAGCCGAGACCCAGTACTTC.

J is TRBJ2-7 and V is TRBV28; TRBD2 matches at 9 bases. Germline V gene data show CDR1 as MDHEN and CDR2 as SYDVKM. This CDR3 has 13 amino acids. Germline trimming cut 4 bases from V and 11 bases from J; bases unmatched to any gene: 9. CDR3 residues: CASSSGTSPVEYF. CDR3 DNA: TGTGCCAGCAGTTCCGGGACTAGCCCTGTCGAGTACTTC.

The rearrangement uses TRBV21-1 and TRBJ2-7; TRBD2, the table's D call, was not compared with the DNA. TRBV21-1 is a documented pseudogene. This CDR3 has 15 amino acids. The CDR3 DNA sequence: TGTGCCAGCAGCAGAACTAGCGGGAATCTCCACGAGCAGTACTTC. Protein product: CASSRTSGNLHEQYF.

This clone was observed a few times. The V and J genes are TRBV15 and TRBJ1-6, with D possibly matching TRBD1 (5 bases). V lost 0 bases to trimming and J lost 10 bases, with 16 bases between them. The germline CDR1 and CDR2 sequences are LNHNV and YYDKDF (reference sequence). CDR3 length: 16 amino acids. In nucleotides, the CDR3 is TGTGCCACCAGCAGAGATCGGGGACCGAGAGGGTCACCCCTCCACTTT. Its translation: CATSRDRGPRGSPLHF.

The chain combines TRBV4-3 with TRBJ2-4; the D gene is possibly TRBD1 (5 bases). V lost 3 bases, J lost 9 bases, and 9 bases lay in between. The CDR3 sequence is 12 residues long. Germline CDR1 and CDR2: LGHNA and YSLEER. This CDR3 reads CASSQLGAIQYF. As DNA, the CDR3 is TGCGCCAGCAGCCAGCTAGGGGCCATTCAGTACTTC.

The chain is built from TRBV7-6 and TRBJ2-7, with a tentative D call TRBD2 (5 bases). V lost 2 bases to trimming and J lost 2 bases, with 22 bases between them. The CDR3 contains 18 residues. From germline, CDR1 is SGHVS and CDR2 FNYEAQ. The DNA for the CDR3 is TGTGCCAGCAGCTTAATACGGCCGGGCGGGCAGAGAGCCTACGAGCAGTACTTC. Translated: CASSLIRPGGQRAYEQYF.

CDR3 bases: TGTGCCAGCAGCCAGGGTGTCGGCGGGTCACCCCTCCACTTT. This encodes CASSQGVGGSPLHF. The V and J genes are TRBV27 and TRBJ1-6; tentatively, D is TRBD1 (5 bases). The CDR3 runs to 14 residues. From germline, CDR1 is MNHEY and CDR2 SMNVEV (reference sequence). V dropped 6 bases and J dropped 10 bases, with 16 bases sitting between them.

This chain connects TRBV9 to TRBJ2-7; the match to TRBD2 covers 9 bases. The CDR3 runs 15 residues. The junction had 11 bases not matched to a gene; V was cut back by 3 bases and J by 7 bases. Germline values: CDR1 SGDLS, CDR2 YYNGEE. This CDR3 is CASSENVAGGSEQYF. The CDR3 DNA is TGTGCCAGCAGCGAAAACGTGGCGGGGGGGAGTGAGCAGTACTTC.

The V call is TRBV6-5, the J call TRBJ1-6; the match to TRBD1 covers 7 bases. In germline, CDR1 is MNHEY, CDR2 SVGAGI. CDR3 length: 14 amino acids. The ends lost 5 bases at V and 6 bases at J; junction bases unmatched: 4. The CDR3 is CASSVRDSNSPLHF. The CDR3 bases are TGTGCCAGCAGTGTCCGGGACAGTAATTCACCCCTCCACTTT.

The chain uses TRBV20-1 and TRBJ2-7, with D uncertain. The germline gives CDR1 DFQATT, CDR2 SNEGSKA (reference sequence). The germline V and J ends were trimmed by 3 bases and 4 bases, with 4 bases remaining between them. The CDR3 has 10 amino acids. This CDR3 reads CSASLYEQYF. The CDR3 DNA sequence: TGCAGTGCTAGCTTGTACGAGCAGTACTTC.

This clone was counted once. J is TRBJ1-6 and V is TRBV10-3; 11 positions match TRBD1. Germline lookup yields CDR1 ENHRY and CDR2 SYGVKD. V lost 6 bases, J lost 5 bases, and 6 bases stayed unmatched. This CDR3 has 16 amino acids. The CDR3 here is CAISPGTGGDNSPLHF. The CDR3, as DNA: TGTGCCATCAGCCCCGGGACAGGGGGGGATAATTCACCCCTCCACTTT.